This is a list of T cell receptor beta chains from one sample in a study of blood T cell repertoires in COVID-19. Assay: immunoSEQ multiplex PCR; the TCRdb copy retains only in-frame clones and omits some. In the table there are 300,000 or so clones, roughly 83% of which are singletons. The specimen was peripheral blood. The receptors stem from a woman in her 50s with acute or convalescent COVID-19. The CDR3 runs from the conserved cysteine through the conserved F or W. The D gene is left open where the match is weak. The size field is filled for only some rows; it gives once, few, many or a size class.

>-|TRBJ2-7|-|TRBV12-3/TRBV12-4
CASSSLALEQYF
TGTGCCAGCAGTTCCCTAGCTCTCGAGCAGTACTTC
>many|TRBJ2-1|TRBD2|TRBV7-2
CASSLRLAGGNEQFF
TGTGCCAGCAGCTTAAGGCTAGCGGGAGGGAATGAGCAGTTCTTC
>-|TRBJ2-1|TRBD2|TRBV28
CASSLWLAGGNEQFF
TGTGCCAGCAGTTTATGGCTAGCGGGCGGCAATGAGCAGTTCTTC
>-|TRBJ1-1|-|TRBV18
CASSPLRSDTEAFF
TGTGCCAGCTCACCGCTGCGGAGCGACACTGAAGCTTTCTTT
>-|TRBJ1-6|-|TRBV7-2
CASSLLDSNSPLHF
TGTGCCAGCAGCTTATTGGACAGTAATTCACCCCTCCACTTT
>-|TRBJ2-5|TRBD1|TRBV27
CASSSPTGLARETQYF
TGTGCCAGCAGTTCTCCGACAGGGTTAGCCAGAGAGACCCAGTACTTC
>-|TRBJ2-7|TRBD1|TRBV9
CASSVGGDRTYEQYF
TGTGCCAGCAGCGTAGGGGGGGACAGGACCTACGAGCAGTACTTC
>-|TRBJ2-1|TRBD2|TRBV20-1
CSASASGEGNEQFF
TGCAGTGCTAGTGCTAGCGGAGAAGGAAATGAGCAGTTCTTC
>-|TRBJ2-7|-|TRBV7-3
CASSLSPRYEQYF
TGTGCCAGCAGCTTAAGTCCCAGGTACGAGCAGTACTTC
>-|TRBJ2-7|-|TRBV6-6
CASSLLPDTVYEQYF
TGTGCCAGCAGTCTGCTCCCGGACACCGTCTACGAGCAGTACTTC
>-|TRBJ1-3|TRBD1|TRBV3-1/TRBV3-2
CASSHLLQGRSGNTIYF
TGTGCCAGCAGCCACCTCTTACAGGGGCGCTCTGGAAACACCATATATTTT
>-|TRBJ2-2|-|TRBV29-1
CSASRATGELFF
TGCAGCGCGTCCAGGGCCACCGGGGAGCTGTTTTTT
>-|TRBJ1-6|-|TRBV5-1
CASSLAPGSNSPLHF
TGCGCCAGCAGCTTGGCCCCAGGGTCGAATTCACCCCTCCACTTT
>-|TRBJ2-1|TRBD2|TRBV27
CASSLATSDEQFF
TGTGCCAGCAGTTTAGCGACTAGCGATGAGCAGTTCTTC
>-|TRBJ1-5|-|TRBV29-1
CSVGGSNQPQHF
TGCAGCGTGGGGGGGAGCAATCAGCCCCAGCATTTT
>-|TRBJ2-3|-|TRBV27
CASSQYYLREEDTQYF
TGTGCCAGCAGCCAATATTACCTGCGCGAAGAGGATACGCAGTATTTT
>-|TRBJ1-5|-|TRBV27
CASSPDTGRGRAQHF
TGTGCCAGCAGTCCCGACACCGGCCGGGGAAGGGCCCAGCATTTT
>once|TRBJ2-7|TRBD1|TRBV2
CASRLRQGGQYF
TGTGCCAGCAGACTCAGACAGGGCGGGCAGTACTTC
>-|TRBJ2-5|TRBD2|TRBV24-1
CATSDLGLAGVETQYF
TGTGCCACCAGTGATCTCGGACTAGCGGGAGTAGAGACCCAGTACTTC
>few|TRBJ2-1|TRBD2|TRBV6-6
CASSRTSLDEQFF
TGTGCCAGCAGCCGGACTAGTCTCGATGAGCAGTTCTTC
>-|TRBJ1-5|-|TRBV2
CAIQRGGDQPQHF
TGTGCCATACAGAGGGGGGGGGATCAGCCCCAGCATTTT
>-|TRBJ1-3|TRBD1|TRBV27
CASSSRTGSSGNTIYF
TGTGCCAGCAGTTCGAGGACAGGCTCCTCTGGAAACACCATATATTTT
>-|TRBJ2-7|TRBD2|TRBV9
CASSPSGIGQYF
TGTGCCAGCAGCCCTAGCGGGATAGGGCAGTACTTC
>-|TRBJ2-3|TRBD2|TRBV5-5
CASSLKVSGSADTQYF
TGTGCCAGCAGCTTGAAGGTTAGCGGGAGTGCAGATACGCAGTATTTT
>-|TRBJ1-1|-|TRBV28
CASSPNIAEAFF
TGTGCCAGCAGTCCAAACATCGCTGAAGCTTTCTTT
>-|TRBJ1-5|TRBD1|TRBV27
CASSQDRDYNQPQHF
TGTGCCAGCAGCCAGGACAGGGATTATAATCAGCCCCAGCATTTT
>-|TRBJ2-1|TRBD2|TRBV30
CAPHVEVIAGNSSYNEQFF
TGTGCCCCCCACGTGGAGGTTATAGCGGGTAACAGCTCCTACAATGAGCAGTTCTTC